This T cell receptor (beta chain) was recorded in a study of T cells in Graves' hyperthyroidism and ophthalmopathy. Study-wide results and caveats: Most clonotypes expanded in thyroid above 0.001 were likewise present in blood.

Trimming took 6 bases from V and 6 from J; bases not matched to a gene: 7. Germline CDR1 reads DFQATT; CDR2 reads SNEGSKA (reference sequence). The CDR3 consists of 13 residues. This clonotype was seen at least ten times. Its antigen remains unknown. An approximately 9.8 ml volume of fresh peripheral blood provided the PBMCs. Amplification targeted TCR beta CDR3 regions from RNA transcripts. During a first-round RT-PCR of the TCR CDR3, the HTBI primer set was used. MiXCR was run by TCRdb on the multiplex PCR reads, yielding one entry per CDR3 protein. This sample has about 200,000 distinct CDR3 sequences, with about 17% found just once.

The rearrangement uses TRBV20-1 and TRBJ1-5; 8 bases fit TRBD1. The receptor was isolated from a man aged 35 to 55 with Graves' hyperthyroidism. Sequencing was performed on blood. Written as DNA, the CDR3 is TGCAGTGCCCAGGGGGCGAAGGGTCAGCCCCAGCATTTT. Translated: CSAQGAKGQPQHF.